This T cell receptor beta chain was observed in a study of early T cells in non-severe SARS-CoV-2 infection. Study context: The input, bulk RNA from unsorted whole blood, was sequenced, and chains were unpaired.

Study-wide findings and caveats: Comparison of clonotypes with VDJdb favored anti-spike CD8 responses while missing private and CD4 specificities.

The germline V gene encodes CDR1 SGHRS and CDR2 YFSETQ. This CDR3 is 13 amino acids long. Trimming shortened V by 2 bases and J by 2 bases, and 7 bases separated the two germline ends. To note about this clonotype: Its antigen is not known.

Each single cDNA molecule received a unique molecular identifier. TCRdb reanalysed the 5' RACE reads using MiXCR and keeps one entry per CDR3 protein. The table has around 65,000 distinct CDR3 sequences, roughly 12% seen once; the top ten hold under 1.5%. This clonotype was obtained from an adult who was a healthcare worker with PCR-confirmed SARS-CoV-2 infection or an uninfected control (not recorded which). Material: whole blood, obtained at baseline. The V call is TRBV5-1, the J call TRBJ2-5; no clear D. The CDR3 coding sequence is TGCGCCAGCAGCTTCACCCATCAAGAGACCCAGTACTTC. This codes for CASSFTHQETQYF.